Listed below are T cell receptor beta chains from one sample, sequenced in a study of identical twins. TCRdb recomputed calls from the 5' RACE reads with MiXCR, one row per CDR3 protein. The data hold 500,000 to 600,000 distinct CDR3 sequences, with 20% to 25% observed a single time. These same data were also listed under a study on T cells expressing NK-cell markers.

The sample comprised CD4+ T cells sorted from blood. The receptor source for this set is a woman under 30 in good health. CDR3s include the opening cysteine and the closing phenylalanine or tryptophan.

v_call,cdr3_aa
TRBV5-1,CASSDSRNTEAFF
TRBV12-3/TRBV12-4,CASSQGLEAGELFF
TRBV11-2,CASSLGGEVSYNEQFF
TRBV20-1,CSASRLEGAGNEQFF
TRBV29-1,CSVEAPPGGETQYF
TRBV12-5,CASGSGLAGGFGETQYF
TRBV10-3,CAISEWGASGRGEQFF
TRBV20-1,CSARDHPGVPQYF
TRBV20-1,CSARSRVNSNQPQHF
TRBV29-1,CSVVGGKVTEAFF
TRBV7-9,CASSREGSNSPLHF
TRBV5-6,CASSFNPGTQYEQYF
TRBV12-3/TRBV12-4,CASSFEQMEAFF
TRBV7-2,CASSLVRGAYQETQYF
TRBV7-2,CASSLTGPSRVQYF
TRBV3-1,CASSQVVGNEQFF
TRBV4-1,CASSQGGSNNYGYTF
TRBV7-2,CASSLARWGENTEAFF
TRBV4-2,CASSQVGVFNTEAFF
TRBV24-1,CATSGNGPEQFF
TRBV11-2,CASSLIGTNEKLFF
TRBV4-3,CASSTGGNTGELFF
TRBV7-2,CASSLEASPAGTQYF
TRBV3-1,CASSLAMGEQYF
TRBV20-1,CSARAVGGYGYTF
TRBV15,CATSTRSGGLYNEQFF
TRBV3-1,CASSQEGKRANF
TRBV5-1,CASSLAAGGPIEQFF
TRBV7-3,CASRSGYTGELFF
TRBV6-1,CASSRNNGYTF
TRBV20-1,CSALSPVGFTDTQYF
TRBV5-1,CASSLGTGSETQYF
TRBV20-1,CSAAYGEDTQYF
TRBV12-3/TRBV12-4,CASSFRGFEQYF
TRBV12-3/TRBV12-4,CASSEQGLNQPQHF